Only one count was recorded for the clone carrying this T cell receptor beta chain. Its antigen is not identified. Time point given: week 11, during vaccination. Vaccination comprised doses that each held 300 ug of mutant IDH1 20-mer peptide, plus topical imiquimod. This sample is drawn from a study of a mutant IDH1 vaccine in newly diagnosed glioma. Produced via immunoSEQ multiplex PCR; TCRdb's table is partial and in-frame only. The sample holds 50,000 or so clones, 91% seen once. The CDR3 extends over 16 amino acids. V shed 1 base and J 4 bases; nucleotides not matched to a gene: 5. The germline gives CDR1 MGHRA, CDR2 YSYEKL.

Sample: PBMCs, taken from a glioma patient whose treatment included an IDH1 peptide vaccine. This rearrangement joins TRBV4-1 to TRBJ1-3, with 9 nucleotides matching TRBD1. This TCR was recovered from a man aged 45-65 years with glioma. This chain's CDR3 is CASSQAGTGWGNTIYF. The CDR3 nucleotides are TGCGCCAGCAGCCAAGCGGGGACAGGGTGGGGAAACACCATATATTTT.